The source of this T cell receptor (beta chain) is a study of shared clonotypes between healthy human individuals. Caucasian adults residing in Nashville, Tennessee made up all the donors. The study, taken as a whole, reports: A few donors held about 4.6% of naive CD4 clonotypes in common.

Sorted subsets were amplified in replicate PCRs using around 200 ng DNA, about 30,000 T cell genomes. In the original processing: Sequence data from immunoSEQ were junction-only and lacked quality scores; consequently, filtering differed. The repertoire was sequenced with immunoSEQ multiplex PCR; TCRdb's copy has only in-frame clones and lacks some. V, J and clone size derive from that table, while D and trimming were established from the DNA sequence. The sample has about 960,000 clones, 76% seen once. This CDR3 spans 15 amino acids. Comment on this clone: Its antigen is undetermined.

The sample consisted of memory CD4+ T cells sorted from blood. Regarding subset: CD45RA-negative fraction. The chain joins TRBV21-1 to TRBJ2-7. TRBV21-1 is termed a pseudogene. The origin of this receptor is a man aged 18 to 30 in good health. CDR3 amino acids: CASRRAQGPAYEQYF. CDR3 nucleotides: TGTGCCAGCCGGCGGGCGCAGGGCCCTGCCTACGAGCAGTACTTC.